Following are 8 T cell receptor beta chains from one sample sequenced in a study of T-cell memory formation after mild COVID-19. TCRdb re-derived calls from the 5' RACE reads in MiXCR, one entry per CDR3 protein. The sample has hundreds of thousands of distinct CDR3 sequences, roughly 21% seen once; the top ten hold roughly 8.3%. Sequenced input: PBMCs or a T cell subset sorted from them (not recorded which). The receptors here all came from an adult woman who had mild COVID-19 (a few samples of this study predate the infection). Cell type and time point are not known.

In DNA form, the CDR3 reads TGCGCCAGCAGCCTTGGGAGGGGGGTAGGAAACACCATATATTTT. Translated: CASSLGRGVGNTIYF. The rearrangement joins TRBV4-1 to TRBJ1-3; D perhaps matches TRBD1 (6 bases). Trimming took 4 bases from V and 4 from J, leaving 14 bases between them. Germline V gene sequence: CDR1 MGHRA, CDR2 YSYEKL. CDR3 length: 15 residues.

As regards this clonotype: At one of its ends the junction is not consistent with the germline gene, which may arise from a read error. The V call is TRBV11-3, the J call TRBJ1-2; no clear D. Germline V gene lookup returns CDR1 SGHNT and CDR2 YENEEA. The length of the CDR3 is 14 residues. The CDR3 reads CAGFTHPSNYCYTF. CDR3 nucleotides: TGTGCCGGATTTACGCACCCTAGTAACTATTGCTACACCTTC.

V is TRBV27 and J is TRBJ1-5, with TRBD1 identical over 7 bases. V lost 5 bases, J lost 0 bases, and 19 bases stayed unmatched. Germline V gene lookup returns CDR1 MNHEY and CDR2 SMNVEV (reference sequence). The CDR3 is made up of 20 amino acids. The chain's CDR3 is CASSLRPGRGPKYSNQPQHF. CDR3 in DNA: TGTGCCAGCAGTCTACGCCCGGGAAGGGGGCCTAAGTATAGCAATCAGCCCCAGCATTTT.

This chain connects TRBV2 to TRBJ2-7; TRBD2 matches 11 bases. CDR1 and CDR2 from the germline V gene are SNHLY and FYNNEI. This CDR3 is 17 amino acids long. Unmatched junction bases numbered 5, after V lost 1 base and J lost 0 bases. CDR3 sequence: CASSEETSGIYSYEQYF. CDR3 sequence (DNA): TGTGCCAGCAGTGAAGAGACTAGCGGGATCTACTCCTACGAGCAGTACTTC. Variable domain in full (rest from reference TRBV2 and TRBJ2-7): EPEVTQTPSHQVTQMGQEVILRCVPISNHLYFYWYRQILGQKVEFLVSFYNNEISEKSEIFDDQFSVERPDGSNFTLKIRSTKLEDSAMYFCASSEETSGIYSYEQYFGPGTRLTVT.

The chain recombines TRBV7-2 with TRBJ2-2; the D gene is possibly TRBD2 (5 bases). This CDR3 spans 15 amino acids. Trimming cost V 7 bases and J 2 bases, with 14 bases left between them. CDR1 is SGHTA, CDR2 FQGNSA, per germline. CDR3 sequence: CASTAKRLNTGELFF. CDR3 in DNA: TGTGCCAGCACCGCTAAGCGGTTAAACACCGGGGAGCTGTTTTTT.

This clonotype was counted between two and nine times. V usage is TRBV7-9 and J usage is TRBJ2-5; 7 bases are shared with TRBD1. Trimming took 8 bases from V and 1 from J; bases not matched to a gene: 10. The germline CDR1 and CDR2 sequences are SEHNR and FQNEAQ (reference sequence). The CDR3 sequence is 15 residues long. The CDR3 region has the DNA TGTGCCAGCGAATCAGACAGGGCCGTCCAAGAGACCCAGTACTTC. This translates into CASESDRAVQETQYF. The full variable domain, in which reference TRBV7-9 and TRBJ2-5 provide the parts outside the CDR3, is DTGVSQNPRHKITKRGQNVTFRCDPISEHNRLYWYRQTLGQGPEFLTYFQNEAQLEKSRLLSDRFSAERPKGSFSTLEIQRTEQGDSAMYLCASESDRAVQETQYFGPGTRLLVL.

This chain uses TRBV4-3 with TRBJ2-1; D may be TRBD1 (6 bases). Trimming took 0 bases from V and 2 from J, leaving 8 bases between them. The CDR3 runs to 15 residues. Germline V gives CDR1 LGHNA, CDR2 YSLEER. The CDR3 is CASSQEAGAYNEQFF. The CDR3 DNA reads as TGCGCCAGCAGCCAAGAGGCAGGGGCCTACAATGAGCAGTTCTTC.

The chain is built from TRBV7-6 and TRBJ2-2, with 9 bases lining up with TRBD2. The CDR3 consists of 15 residues. Germline trimming cut 11 bases from V and 7 bases from J; bases unmatched to any gene: 14. The V gene's germline CDR1 is SGHVS and CDR2 FNYEAQ. The CDR3 protein is CAPLGGGAMDGELFF. CDR3 sequence (DNA): TGTGCCCCTCTAGGCGGGGGGGCGATGGACGGGGAGCTGTTTTTT.